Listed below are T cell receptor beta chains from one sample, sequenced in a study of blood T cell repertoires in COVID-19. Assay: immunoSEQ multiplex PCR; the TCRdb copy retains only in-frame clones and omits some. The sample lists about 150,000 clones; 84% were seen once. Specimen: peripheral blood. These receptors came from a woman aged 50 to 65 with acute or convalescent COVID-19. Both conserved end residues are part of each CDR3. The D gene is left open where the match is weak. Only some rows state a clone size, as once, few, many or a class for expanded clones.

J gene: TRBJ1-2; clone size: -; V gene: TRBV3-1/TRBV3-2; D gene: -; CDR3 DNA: TGTGCCAGCAGTCCTTCCGCCGACGGGTATGGCTACACCTTC; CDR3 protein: CASSPSADGYGYTF
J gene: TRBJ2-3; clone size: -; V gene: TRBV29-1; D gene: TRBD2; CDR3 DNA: TGCAGCGTTGAAGATCTGCCGACTAGCGGGAGATTGAGCACAGATACGCAGTATTTT; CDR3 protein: CSVEDLPTSGRLSTDTQYF
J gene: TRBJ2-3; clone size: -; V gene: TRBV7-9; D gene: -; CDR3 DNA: TGTGCCAGCAGCTTGGAGGGGAGCACAGATACGCAGTATTTT; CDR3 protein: CASSLEGSTDTQYF
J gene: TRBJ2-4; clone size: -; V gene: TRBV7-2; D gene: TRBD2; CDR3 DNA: TGTGCCAGCAGCCCGGTGGGTGGCGGGGGAATAGCCAAAAACATTCAGTACTTC; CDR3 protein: CASSPVGGGGIAKNIQYF
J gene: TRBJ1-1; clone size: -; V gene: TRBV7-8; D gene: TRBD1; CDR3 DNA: TGTGCCAGCAGCTTACAGGGGGACACTGAAGCTTTCTTT; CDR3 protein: CASSLQGDTEAFF
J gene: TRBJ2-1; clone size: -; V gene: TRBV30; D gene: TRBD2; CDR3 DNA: TGTGCCTGGAGTGTACGTACTAGCGGGAGTGGGCAGTTCTTC; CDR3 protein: CAWSVRTSGSGQFF
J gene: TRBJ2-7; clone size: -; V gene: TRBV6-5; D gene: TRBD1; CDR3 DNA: TGTGCCAGCAGTTACGGGACAGGGTCGGGGGAGCAGTACTTC; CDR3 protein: CASSYGTGSGEQYF
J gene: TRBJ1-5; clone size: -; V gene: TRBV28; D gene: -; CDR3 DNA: TGTGCCAGTGAGGCGAGGGATCAGCCCCAGCATTTT; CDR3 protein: CASEARDQPQHF
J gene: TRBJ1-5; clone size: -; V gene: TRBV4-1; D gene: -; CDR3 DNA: TGCGCCAGCCGCCGTGAGGACAATAGCAATCAGCCCCAGCATTTT; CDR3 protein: CASRREDNSNQPQHF
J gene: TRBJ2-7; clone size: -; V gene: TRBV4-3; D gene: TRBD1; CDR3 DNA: TGCGCCAGCAGCCAAGCAGGGGGCTTAAGCTACGAGCAGTACTTC; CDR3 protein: CASSQAGGLSYEQYF
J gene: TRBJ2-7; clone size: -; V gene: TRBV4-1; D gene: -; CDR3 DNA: TGCGCCAGCAGTCAACAGGAAGGGGCCTACTACGAGCAGTACTTC; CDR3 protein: CASSQQEGAYYEQYF
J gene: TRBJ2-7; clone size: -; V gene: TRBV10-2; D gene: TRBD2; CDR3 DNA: TGCGCCAGCAGTGAGAGTTCGGGGACTACCTACGAGCAGTACTTC; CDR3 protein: CASSESSGTTYEQYF
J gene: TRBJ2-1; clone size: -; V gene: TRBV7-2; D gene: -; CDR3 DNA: TGTGCCAGCAGCCTGCAGGGTTACAATGAGCAGTTCTTC; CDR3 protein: CASSLQGYNEQFF
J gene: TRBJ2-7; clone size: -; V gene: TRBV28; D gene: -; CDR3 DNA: TGTGCCAGCAGAAGTTCCGGGGGCTACGAGCAGTACTTC; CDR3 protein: CASRSSGGYEQYF
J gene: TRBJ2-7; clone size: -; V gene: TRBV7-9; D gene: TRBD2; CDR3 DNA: TGTGCCAGCAGCCCGGGCGGGGGGCTCTACGAGCAGTACTTC; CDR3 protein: CASSPGGGLYEQYF
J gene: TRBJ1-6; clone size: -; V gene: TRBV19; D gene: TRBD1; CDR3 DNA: TGTGCCAGTCAAACGGCCGGGACAGGGTATGCGTCCCTCCACTTT; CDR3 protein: CASQTAGTGYASLHF
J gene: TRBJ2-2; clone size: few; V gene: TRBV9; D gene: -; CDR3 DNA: TGTGCCAGCAGCGTAGATTCCCGCACCGGGGAGCTGTTTTTT; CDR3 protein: CASSVDSRTGELFF
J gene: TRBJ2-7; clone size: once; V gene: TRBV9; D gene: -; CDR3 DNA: TGTGCCAGCAGCGTAGCAACACAGGGAACCTACGAGCAGTACTTC; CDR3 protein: CASSVATQGTYEQYF
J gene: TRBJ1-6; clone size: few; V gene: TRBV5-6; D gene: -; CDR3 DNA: TGTGCCAGCAGCTTTGGGCGTTCACCCCTCCACTTT; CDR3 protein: CASSFGRSPLHF
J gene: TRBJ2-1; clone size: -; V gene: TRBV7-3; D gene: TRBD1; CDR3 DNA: TGTGCCAGCAGCCGAGGGACAGGGTCGCATGAGCAGTTCTTC; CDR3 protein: CASSRGTGSHEQFF
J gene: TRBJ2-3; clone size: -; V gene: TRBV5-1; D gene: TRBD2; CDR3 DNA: TGCGTCAGCAGCCTCCAACTAGCGGGGGCTACCACAGATACGCAGTATTTT; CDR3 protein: CVSSLQLAGATTDTQYF
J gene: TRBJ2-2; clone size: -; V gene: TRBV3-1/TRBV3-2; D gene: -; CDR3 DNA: TGTGCCAGCAGCCAGGTAGAGGGCGGGGAGCTGTTTTTT; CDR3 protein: CASSQVEGGELFF
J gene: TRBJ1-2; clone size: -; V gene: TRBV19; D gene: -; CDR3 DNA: TGTGCCAGTAGGCTCGCGGGGTTTGACTATGGCTACACCTTC; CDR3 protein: CASRLAGFDYGYTF
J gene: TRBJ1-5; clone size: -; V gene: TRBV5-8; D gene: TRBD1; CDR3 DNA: TGTGCCAGCATCCCGGTGGGGACAGGGCCGAAAGCATTGCATTTT; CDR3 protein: CASIPVGTGPKALHF
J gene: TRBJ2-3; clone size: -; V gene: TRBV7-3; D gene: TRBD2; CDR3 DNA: TGTGCCAGCAGCTTATCCCTGGCGGGGGACGAGGCCGGTAAGACAGATACGCAGTATTTT; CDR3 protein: CASSLSLAGDEAGKTDTQYF
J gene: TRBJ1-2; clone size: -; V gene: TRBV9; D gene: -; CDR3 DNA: TGTGCCAGCAGCGTAGAACAGGGCCGCGGCTACACCTTC; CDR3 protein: CASSVEQGRGYTF
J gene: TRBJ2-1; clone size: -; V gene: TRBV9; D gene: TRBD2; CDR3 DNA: TGTGCCAGCAGTCCCCTGGGTAGCGGGATCTCCAATGAGCAGTTCTTC; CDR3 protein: CASSPLGSGISNEQFF
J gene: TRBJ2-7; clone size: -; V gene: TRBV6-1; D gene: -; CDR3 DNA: TGTGCCAGCAGTGAATCCAGGGGGGTCTACGAGCAGTACTTC; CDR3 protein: CASSESRGVYEQYF
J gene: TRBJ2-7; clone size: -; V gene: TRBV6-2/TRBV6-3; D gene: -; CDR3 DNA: TGTGCCAGCAGTTTGTGGCAGGGATTAAGCTCCTACGAGCAGTACTTC; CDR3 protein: CASSLWQGLSSYEQYF
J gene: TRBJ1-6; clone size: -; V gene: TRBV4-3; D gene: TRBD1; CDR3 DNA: TGCGCCAGCAGCCACCGACAGGGGGCGAATTCACCCCTCCACTTT; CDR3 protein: CASSHRQGANSPLHF
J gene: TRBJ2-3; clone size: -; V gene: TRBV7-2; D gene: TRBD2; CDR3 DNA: TGTGCCAGCAGCCCCGTGGTTAGAGCGGGGGGGACAGATACGCAGTATTTT; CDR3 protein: CASSPVVRAGGTDTQYF
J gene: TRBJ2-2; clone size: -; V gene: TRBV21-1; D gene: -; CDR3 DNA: TGTGCCAGCAGCAAAGCGGGGAACAGGGGTGACACCGGGGAGCTGTTTTTT; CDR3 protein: CASSKAGNRGDTGELFF
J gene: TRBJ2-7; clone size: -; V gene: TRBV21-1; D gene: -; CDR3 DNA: TGTGCCAGCAGCAAAGTGGAAGGGACTGATCCTCCCTACGAGCAGTACTTC; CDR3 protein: CASSKVEGTDPPYEQYF
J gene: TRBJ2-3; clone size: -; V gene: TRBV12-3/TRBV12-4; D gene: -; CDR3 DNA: TGTGCCTCTCGGGGGACAGATACGCAGTATTTT; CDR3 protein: CASRGTDTQYF
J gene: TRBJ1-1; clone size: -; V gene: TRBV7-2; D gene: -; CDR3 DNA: TGTGCCAGCAGCTTACGGAGGGCGGCTGAAGCTTTCTTT; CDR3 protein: CASSLRRAAEAFF
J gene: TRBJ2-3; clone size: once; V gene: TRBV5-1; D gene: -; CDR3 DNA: TGCGCCAGCAGCTTTAGTAGTGGCACAGATACGCAGTATTTT; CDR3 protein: CASSFSSGTDTQYF
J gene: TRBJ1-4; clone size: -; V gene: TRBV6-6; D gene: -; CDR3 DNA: TGTGCCAGCAGGCCGAGTTCTCCCGAAAAACTGTTTTTT; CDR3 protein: CASRPSSPEKLFF
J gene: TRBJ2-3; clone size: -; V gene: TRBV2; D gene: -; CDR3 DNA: TGTGCCAGAAAGACAGATAGCACAGATACGCAGTATTTT; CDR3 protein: CARKTDSTDTQYF
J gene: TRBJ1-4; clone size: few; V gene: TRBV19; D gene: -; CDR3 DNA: TGTGCCAGTAGTCGAGACCGTACAGGGTGGACCTATGAAAAACTGTTTTTT; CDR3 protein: CASSRDRTGWTYEKLFF
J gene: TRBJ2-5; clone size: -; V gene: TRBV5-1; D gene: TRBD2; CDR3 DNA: TGCGCCAGCAGCTTGGGTCCTAGCGGATTCCAAGAGACCCAGTACTTC; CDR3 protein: CASSLGPSGFQETQYF
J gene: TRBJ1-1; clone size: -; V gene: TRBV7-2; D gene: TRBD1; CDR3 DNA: TGTGCCAGCAGCTTTTGGGACAGGAACACTGAAGCTTTCTTT; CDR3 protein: CASSFWDRNTEAFF
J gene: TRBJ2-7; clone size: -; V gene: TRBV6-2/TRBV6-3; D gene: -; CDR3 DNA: TGTGCCAGCAGTTACTCTTTCAGGGTTGACTACGAGCAGTACTTC; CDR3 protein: CASSYSFRVDYEQYF
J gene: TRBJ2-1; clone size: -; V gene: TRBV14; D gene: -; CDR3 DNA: TGTGCCAGCAGCCACCTGGGACATTCGGCCTACAATGAGCAGTTCTTC; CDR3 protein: CASSHLGHSAYNEQFF